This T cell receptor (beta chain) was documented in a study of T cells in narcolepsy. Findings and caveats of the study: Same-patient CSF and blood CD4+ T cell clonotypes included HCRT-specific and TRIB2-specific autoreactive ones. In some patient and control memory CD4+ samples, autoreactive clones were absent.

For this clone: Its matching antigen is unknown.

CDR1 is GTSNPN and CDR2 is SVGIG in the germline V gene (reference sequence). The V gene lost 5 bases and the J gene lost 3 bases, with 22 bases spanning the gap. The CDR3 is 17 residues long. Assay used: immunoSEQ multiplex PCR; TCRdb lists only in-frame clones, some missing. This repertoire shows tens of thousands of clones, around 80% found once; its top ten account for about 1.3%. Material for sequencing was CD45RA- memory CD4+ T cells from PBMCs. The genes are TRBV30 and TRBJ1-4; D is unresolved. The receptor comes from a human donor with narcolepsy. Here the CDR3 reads CAWGSVGELTANEKLFF. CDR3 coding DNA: TGTGCCTGGGGGTCTGTCGGGGAATTAACGGCTAATGAAAAACTGTTTTTT.